This is a list of T cell receptor beta chains from one sample in a study of Tregs in tolerant kidney transplant recipients. The protocol was immunoSEQ multiplex PCR, while the TCRdb copy is restricted to in-frame clones and leaves out a portion. The sample yields about 64,000 clones, around 87% seen once. The sample was CD4+ T cells from blood (PBMCs), taken 6 months after the transplant. These receptors were obtained from a human patient who received a combined kidney and bone marrow transplant. Some T cells may have come from the graft donor. CDR3s include the opening cysteine and the closing phenylalanine or tryptophan. The D gene is left open where the match is weak. A row's size may be missing; if present it is once, few, many or a size class.

J gene	V gene	D gene	clone size	CDR3 DNA	CDR3 protein
TRBJ1-1	TRBV7-6	TRBD1	NA	TGTGCCAGCAGCCACGGGACAGTGAACACTGAAGCTTTCTTT	CASSHGTVNTEAFF
TRBJ1-2	TRBV9	NA	once	TGCGCCAGCAGCGTAGCTCCTAGGCCGAACTATGGCTACACCTTC	CASSVAPRPNYGYTF
TRBJ2-5	TRBV7-3	TRBD2	NA	TGTGCCAGCAGCCTTATAGCGGGAGTAATCGAGACCCAGTACTTC	CASSLIAGVIETQYF
TRBJ1-6	TRBV5-4	TRBD1	NA	TGTGCCAGCAGCAATCGGGACAGACTGTCACCCCTCCACTTT	CASSNRDRLSPLHF
TRBJ2-1	TRBV14	TRBD1	NA	TGTGCCAGCAGCACTCGGACAGGGGACTACAATGAGCAGTTCTTC	CASSTRTGDYNEQFF
TRBJ2-2	TRBV13	NA	NA	TGTGCCAGCAGCGCCACAGGGCCGGACACCGGGGAGCTGTTTTTT	CASSATGPDTGELFF
TRBJ2-2	TRBV10-3	NA	few	TGTGCCATCAGTGAATCGGGGTCTGGCACCGGGGAGCTGTTTTTT	CAISESGSGTGELFF
TRBJ2-7	TRBV27	TRBD1	NA	TGTGCCAGCAGTAAACAGGGGGACCGCTACGAGCAGTACTTC	CASSKQGDRYEQYF
TRBJ2-1	TRBV7-6	TRBD1	once	TGTGCCAGCAGCTTACTAGGACAGGCGCCCTACAATGAGCAGTTCTTC	CASSLLGQAPYNEQFF
TRBJ1-3	TRBV6-6	NA	few	TGTGCCAGCAAAACAGGTTCCTCTGGAAACACCATATATTTT	CASKTGSSGNTIYF
TRBJ2-3	TRBV7-8	TRBD2	NA	TGTGCCAGCAGCTTAAGTCAGACGGGACTAGCGTTTTCCGGGACAGATACGCAGTATTTT	CASSLSQTGLAFSGTDTQYF
TRBJ1-2	TRBV7-6	TRBD1	NA	TGTGCCAGCAGCTTAATACCCGGACAGGGGTCGGGCTACACCTTC	CASSLIPGQGSGYTF
TRBJ2-7	TRBV11-2	NA	once	TGTGCCAGCAGCTTAGGAGGGGGGGGTAGATGGTTC	CASSLGGGGRWF
TRBJ2-3	TRBV4-3	TRBD1	NA	TGCGCCAGCAGCCAACTACCCGACAGGGGTACAGATACGCAGTATTTT	CASSQLPDRGTDTQYF
TRBJ1-4	TRBV7-8	NA	NA	TGTGCCAGCAGCTCAAACATTGTGTTCGGGGTAACTAATGAAAAACTGTTTTTT	CASSSNIVFGVTNEKLFF
TRBJ1-6	TRBV9	NA	once	TGTGCCAGCAGCCCCGGACAGTTCTATAATTCCCCCCTCCACTTT	CASSPGQFYNSPLHF
TRBJ2-3	TRBV27	NA	few	TGTGCCAGCAGCAGACCGGGACAAGGGGCAGATACGCAGTATTTT	CASSRPGQGADTQYF
TRBJ2-1	TRBV21-1	NA	NA	TGTGCCAGCAGCATCGACAATGAGCAGTTCTTC	CASSIDNEQFF
TRBJ2-1	TRBV7-9	TRBD2	NA	TGTGCCAGCAGCCCGAGGGAGCGGGGCAGCTACAATGAGCAGTTCTTC	CASSPRERGSYNEQFF
TRBJ2-3	TRBV7-2	TRBD2	NA	TGTGCCAGCAGCCTGACTAGCGGGGGGGCCCGAAATACGCAGTATTTT	CASSLTSGGARNTQYF
TRBJ2-1	TRBV5-1	TRBD2	NA	TGCGCCAGCACCCGGGGTCGAGCGGGAGTCGACAATGAGCAGTTCTTC	CASTRGRAGVDNEQFF
TRBJ1-6	TRBV28	TRBD1	NA	TGTGCCAGCAGAATCCACGGGGGGACAGGGGATTCACCCCTCCACTTT	CASRIHGGTGDSPLHF
TRBJ2-5	TRBV6-6	TRBD2	NA	TGTGCCAGCAGTTCCCCGGGGGGGCCGGAGACCCAGTACTTC	CASSSPGGPETQYF
TRBJ1-2	TRBV7-9	TRBD1	NA	TGTGCCAGCAGCTTGTCCCGGGACAGGGGGTTTGGCTACACCTTC	CASSLSRDRGFGYTF
TRBJ2-7	TRBV18	NA	NA	TGTGCCAGCTCCCCCCTTTCCAGGGCCGAGCAGTACTTC	CASSPLSRAEQYF
TRBJ2-3	TRBV11-3	NA	few	TGTGCCAGCAGCTTATTCCCCGGGAACACAGATACGCAGTATTTT	CASSLFPGNTDTQYF
TRBJ2-3	TRBV4-1	TRBD2	NA	TGCGCCAGCAGCCAAGATAAGGTAGCGGGACGGGTAGCAGATACGCAGTATTTT	CASSQDKVAGRVADTQYF
TRBJ1-1	TRBV6-6	NA	NA	TGTGCCAGCAGTTACTCGATCTGGGCAAACACTGAAGCTTTCTTT	CASSYSIWANTEAFF
TRBJ2-6	TRBV27	TRBD1	NA	TGTGCCAGCAGTATGACAGGGATCAGTCGGGGGGCCAACGTCCTGACTTTC	CASSMTGISRGANVLTF
TRBJ1-2	TRBV6-5	TRBD1	NA	TGTGCCAGCAGCGGACAGGGATACGGCTACACCTTC	CASSGQGYGYTF
TRBJ2-3	TRBV5-4	TRBD2	NA	TGTGCCAGCAGCATGGGACTAGCGGTCGCAGATACGCAGTATTTT	CASSMGLAVADTQYF
TRBJ1-3	TRBV18	TRBD1	NA	TGTGCCAGCTCACCGGCAGGGGGCGCAGAATCTGGAAACACCATATATTTT	CASSPAGGAESGNTIYF
TRBJ1-1	TRBV28	TRBD1	NA	TGTGCCAGCAGCATGACAGGGGCGAACACTGAAGCTTTCTTT	CASSMTGANTEAFF
TRBJ1-4	TRBV4-3	TRBD1	few	TGCGCCAGCAGCCAAGATTACCGGACAGGGGGCGAAAAACTGTTTTTT	CASSQDYRTGGEKLFF
TRBJ2-5	TRBV6-1	NA	NA	TGTGCCAGCAGTGAATTTGCCCGGACAGCCCGAGGGGGAGAGACCCAGTACTTC	CASSEFARTARGGETQYF
TRBJ2-7	TRBV4-2	NA	NA	TGTGCCAGCAGCCAAGATCGAGCCCTGAACTACTACGAGCAGTACTTC	CASSQDRALNYYEQYF
TRBJ2-5	TRBV4-1	TRBD2	NA	TGCGCCAGCAGCCTCTGGACTAGCGGAAAGTACCAAGAGACCCAGTACTTC	CASSLWTSGKYQETQYF
TRBJ2-2	TRBV7-9	TRBD1	few	TGTGCCAGCAGCTTAGCAGGGGGCAGGACCGGGGAGCTGTTTTTT	CASSLAGGRTGELFF
TRBJ1-5	TRBV4-2	TRBD1	NA	TGTGCCAGCAGCCAAGATAACAGGGGTGGCAATCAGCCCCAGCATTTT	CASSQDNRGGNQPQHF
TRBJ2-5	TRBV6-5	NA	NA	TGTGCCAGCAGTTCCCTAGCATATACAGAGACCCAGTACTTC	CASSSLAYTETQYF
TRBJ2-3	TRBV7-3	NA	NA	TGTGCCAGCAGCTTAGGGGCCAGCACAGATACGCAGTATTTT	CASSLGASTDTQYF
TRBJ1-6	TRBV6-1	NA	NA	TGTGCCAGCAGTGAAGCGGAGATAGGAGCTTATAATTCACCCCTCCACTTT	CASSEAEIGAYNSPLHF
TRBJ1-6	TRBV18	TRBD1	once	TGTGCCAGCTCCGACAGGGGTGGGCCCCTCCACTTT	CASSDRGGPLHF
TRBJ2-1	TRBV29-1	TRBD1	NA	TGCAGCGGGACCGGGACAGTCTACAATGAGCAGTTCTTC	CSGTGTVYNEQFF
TRBJ1-1	TRBV10-3	TRBD1	NA	TGTGCCATCAGTCTGACAGGGGGCACTGAAGCTTTCTTT	CAISLTGGTEAFF
TRBJ2-2	TRBV5-1	TRBD2	NA	TGCGCCAGCAGCTTGGCCGGCGGGAGGGCCGACGGGGAGCTGTTTTTT	CASSLAGGRADGELFF
TRBJ1-2	TRBV19	NA	NA	TGTGCCAGTAGTATTTCTAGCCGGTTCGGCTACACCTTC	CASSISSRFGYTF
TRBJ2-1	TRBV2	NA	NA	TGTGCCAGCAGTGAAGCACGGGGAAACTACAATGAGCAGTTCTTC	CASSEARGNYNEQFF
TRBJ2-5	TRBV7-2	TRBD1	NA	TGTGCCAGCAGCCAGGGGGCAGTGGAGACCCAGTACTTC	CASSQGAVETQYF
TRBJ1-1	TRBV11-3	NA	NA	TGTGCCAGCAGCCGGACAGTTAACACTGAAGCTTTCTTT	CASSRTVNTEAFF
TRBJ1-4	TRBV7-7	TRBD1	NA	TGTGCCAGCAGCTCACAGGGGGGTGAAAAACTGTTTTTT	CASSSQGGEKLFF
TRBJ1-5	TRBV2	NA	NA	TGTGCCAGCAGTGAGGCAGGATTTAGCAATCAGCCCCAGCATTTT	CASSEAGFSNQPQHF
TRBJ2-1	TRBV5-1	TRBD2	NA	TGCGCCAGCAGCTTGGCGAGCGGGAGGGCCGGGGAGCAGTTCTTC	CASSLASGRAGEQFF
TRBJ1-5	TRBV28	TRBD1	NA	TGTGCCAGCAGTCATGGACAGGGTCGAAGTCGAAATCAGCCCCAGCATTTT	CASSHGQGRSRNQPQHF